These 9 T cell receptor beta chains were sequenced from one sample in a study of T-cell memory formation after mild COVID-19. TCRdb used MiXCR to reprocess the 5' RACE reads, holding one entry per CDR3 protein. This table holds around 410,000 distinct CDR3 sequences, less than 25% found once. Specimen: PBMCs or a T cell subset sorted from them (not recorded which). Receptors originate from an adult woman who had mild COVID-19 (a few samples of this study predate the infection). Cell type and time point are not known.

The V call is TRBV7-9, the J call TRBJ1-4; 10 bases match TRBD1. Germline CDR1 reads SEHNR; CDR2 reads FQNEAQ (reference sequence). Unmatched junction bases numbered 3, after V lost 4 bases and J lost 7 bases. This CDR3 region has 14 residues. CDR3 residues: CASSSGQGTEKLFF. In nucleotides, the CDR3 is TGTGCCAGCAGCTCGGGACAGGGGACTGAAAAACTGTTTTTT.

This clonotype was counted only a few times. The rearrangement uses TRBV18 and TRBJ1-1; maybe TRBD1 (6 bases). Trimming took 4 bases from V and 1 from J, leaving 10 bases between them. Germline V lookup: CDR1 KGHSH, CDR2 LQKENI. This CDR3 has 14 amino acids. The CDR3 loop is CASSHDRKNTEAFF. CDR3 DNA sequence: TGTGCCAGCTCACACGACAGGAAGAACACTGAAGCTTTCTTT.

Only a few counts were recorded for this clonotype. The chain recombines TRBV6-5 with TRBJ2-2; 7 nucleotides match TRBD1. V lost 5 bases and J lost 7; bases outside the gene matches: 13. The germline CDR1 and CDR2 sequences are MNHEY and SVGAGI. The CDR3 is 16 residues long. Written as DNA, the CDR3 is TGTGCCAGCAGTAGCCACGGACAGGCCTCCGACGGGGAGCTGTTTTTT. Its protein product is CASSSHGQASDGELFF.

This clonotype was counted between two and nine times. The rearrangement links TRBV6-2 or TRBV6-3 to TRBJ2-7; 9 bases are shared with TRBD1. V trimming: 2 bases; J trimming: 2 bases; junction bases outside the gene matches: 10. The CDR3 has 17 amino acids. CDR1 is MNHEY, CDR2 SVGEGT, per germline. The CDR3 here is CASSYLSWDRVPYEQYF. CDR3 DNA: TGTGCCAGCAGTTACCTCTCCTGGGACAGGGTGCCCTACGAGCAGTACTTC.

This clonotype was detected only a few times. The genes are TRBV19 and TRBJ2-6; 7 bases are a match to TRBD1. CDR3 length equals 15 residues. Germline values: CDR1 LNHDA, CDR2 SQIVND (reference sequence). The V gene end was trimmed by 8 bases and the J gene end by 2 bases; junction bases not matched to a gene: 6. The DNA of the CDR3 is TGTGCCAGTCATTACAGGGGAGCTGGGGCCAACGTCCTGACTTTC. Its protein is CASHYRGAGANVLTF.

The genes are TRBV11-2 and TRBJ2-7; TRBD2 agrees at 8 bases. With V trimmed by 6 bases and J by 5 bases, 12 bases remained unmatched. This CDR3 is 15 amino acids long. Germline-derived CDR1 and CDR2 are SGHAT and FQNNGV. CDR3 region: CASSLSHSGTNEQYF. Here the CDR3 DNA reads TGTGCCAGCAGTTTATCCCATAGCGGGACGAACGAGCAGTACTTC.

V usage is TRBV5-1 and J usage is TRBJ2-4, with 8 bases aligning to TRBD1. V lost 0 bases and J lost 6; bases outside the gene matches: 5. The CDR3 totals 15 residues. The germline V gene encodes CDR1 SGHRS and CDR2 YFSETQ. CDR3 residues: CASSLGQGTLNIQYF. CDR3 nucleotide sequence: TGCGCCAGCAGCTTGGGACAGGGGACGTTAAACATTCAGTACTTC.

This clonotype was counted a few times. The chain carries TRBV5-1 and TRBJ1-3, with D possibly being TRBD1 (5 bases). The CDR3 runs to 17 residues. V was pared by 4 bases and J by 1 base, with 18 bases between. Germline assignment: CDR1 SGHRS and CDR2 YFSETQ. CDR3 nucleotides: TGCGCCAGCAGCCCAAACCCCCAGGGTATTTCTGGAAACACCATATATTTT. Its translation: CASSPNPQGISGNTIYF.

Regarding this clonotype: The junction departs from the called germline gene at one end, perhaps through a read error. CDR3 sequence: CASSPGSPGETQYF. DNA of the CDR3: TGTGCTAGCAGCCCGGGCTCGCCAGGGGAGACCCAGTACTTC. This chain uses TRBV7-7 with TRBJ2-5; tentatively, D is TRBD1 (5 bases). There are 14 residues in the CDR3. Germline assignment: CDR1 SSHAT and CDR2 FNYEAQ (reference sequence).